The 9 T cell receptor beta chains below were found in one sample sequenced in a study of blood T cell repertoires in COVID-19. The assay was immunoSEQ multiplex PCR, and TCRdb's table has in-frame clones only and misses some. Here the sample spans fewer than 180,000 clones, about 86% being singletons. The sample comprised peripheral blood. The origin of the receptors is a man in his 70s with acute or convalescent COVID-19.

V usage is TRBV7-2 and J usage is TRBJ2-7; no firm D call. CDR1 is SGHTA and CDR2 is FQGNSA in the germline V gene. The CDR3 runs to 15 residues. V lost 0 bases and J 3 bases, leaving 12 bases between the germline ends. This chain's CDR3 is CASSLAPGSNYEQYF. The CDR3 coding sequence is TGTGCCAGCAGCTTAGCGCCCGGGTCCAACTACGAGCAGTACTTC.

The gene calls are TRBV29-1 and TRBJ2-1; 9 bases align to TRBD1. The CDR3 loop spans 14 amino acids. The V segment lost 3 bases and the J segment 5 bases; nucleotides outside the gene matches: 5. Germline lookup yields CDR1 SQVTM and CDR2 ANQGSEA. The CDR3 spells CSVDGTGLNNEQFF. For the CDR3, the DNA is TGCAGCGTTGATGGGACAGGGCTCAACAATGAGCAGTTCTTC.

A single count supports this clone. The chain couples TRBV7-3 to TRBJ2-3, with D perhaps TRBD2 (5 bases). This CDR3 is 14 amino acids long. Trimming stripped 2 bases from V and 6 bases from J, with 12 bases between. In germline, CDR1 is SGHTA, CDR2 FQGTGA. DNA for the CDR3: TGTGCCAGCAGCTTAGGGCTAGCTGTGGATACGCAGTATTTT. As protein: CASSLGLAVDTQYF. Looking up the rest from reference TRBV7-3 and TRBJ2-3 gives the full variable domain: GAGVSQTPSNKVTEKGKYVELRCDPISGHTALYWYRQSLGQGPEFLIYFQGTGAADDSGLPNDRFFAVRPEGSVSTLKIQRTERGDSAVYLCASSLGLAVDTQYFGPGTRLTVL.

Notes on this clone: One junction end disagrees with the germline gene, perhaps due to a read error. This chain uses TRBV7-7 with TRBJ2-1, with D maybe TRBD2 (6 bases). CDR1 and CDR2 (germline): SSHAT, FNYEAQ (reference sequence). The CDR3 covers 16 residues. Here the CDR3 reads CASSLDSGAPYNEQFF. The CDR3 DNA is TGTGCTAGCAGCTTAGATAGCGGAGCGCCCTACAATGAGCAGTTCTTC.

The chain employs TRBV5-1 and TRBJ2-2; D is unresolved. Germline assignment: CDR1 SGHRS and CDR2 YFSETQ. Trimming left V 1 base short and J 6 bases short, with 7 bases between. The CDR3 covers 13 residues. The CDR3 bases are TGCGCCAGCAGCTTGCTCCCTCCCGGGGAGCTGTTTTTT. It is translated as CASSLLPPGELFF.

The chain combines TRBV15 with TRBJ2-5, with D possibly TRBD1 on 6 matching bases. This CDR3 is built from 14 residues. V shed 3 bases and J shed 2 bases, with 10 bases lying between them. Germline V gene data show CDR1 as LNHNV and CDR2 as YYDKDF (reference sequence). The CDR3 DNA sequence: TGTGCCACCAGCAGCGGACAGCTACAAGAGACCCAGTACTTC. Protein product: CATSSGQLQETQYF.

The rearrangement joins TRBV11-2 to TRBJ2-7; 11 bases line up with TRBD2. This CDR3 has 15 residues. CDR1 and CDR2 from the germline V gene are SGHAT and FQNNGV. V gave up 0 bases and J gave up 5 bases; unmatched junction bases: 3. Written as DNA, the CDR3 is TGTGCCAGCAGCTTAGATAGACTAGCGGGAAACGAGCAGTACTTC. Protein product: CASSLDRLAGNEQYF.

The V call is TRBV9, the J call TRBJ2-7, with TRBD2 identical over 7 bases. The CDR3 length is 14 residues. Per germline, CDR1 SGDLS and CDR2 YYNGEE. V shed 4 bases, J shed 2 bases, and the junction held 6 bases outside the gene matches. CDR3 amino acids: CASSPRDYPYEQYF. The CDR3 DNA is TGTGCCAGCAGCCCCAGGGACTATCCCTACGAGCAGTACTTC.

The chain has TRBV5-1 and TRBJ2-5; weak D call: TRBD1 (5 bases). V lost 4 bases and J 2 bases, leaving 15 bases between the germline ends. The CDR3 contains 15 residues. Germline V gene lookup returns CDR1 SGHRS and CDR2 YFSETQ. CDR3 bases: TGCGCCAGCAGCCCCATGACGGCAGGGCAAGAGACCCAGTACTTC. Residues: CASSPMTAGQETQYF.